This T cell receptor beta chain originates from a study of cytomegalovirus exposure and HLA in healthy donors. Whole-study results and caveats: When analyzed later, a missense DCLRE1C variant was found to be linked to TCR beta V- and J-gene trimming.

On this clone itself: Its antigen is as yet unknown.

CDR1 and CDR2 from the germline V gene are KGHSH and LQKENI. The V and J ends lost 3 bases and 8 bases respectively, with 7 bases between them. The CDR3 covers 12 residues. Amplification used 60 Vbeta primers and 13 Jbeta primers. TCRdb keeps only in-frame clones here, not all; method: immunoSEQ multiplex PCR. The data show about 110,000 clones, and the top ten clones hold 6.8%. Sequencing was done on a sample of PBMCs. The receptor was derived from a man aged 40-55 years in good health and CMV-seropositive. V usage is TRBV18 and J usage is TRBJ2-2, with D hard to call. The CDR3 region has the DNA TGTGCCAGCTCACCCGAGATGGGGGAGCTGTTTTTT. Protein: CASSPEMGELFF. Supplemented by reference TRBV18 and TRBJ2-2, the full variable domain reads NAGVMQNPRHLVRRRGQEARLRCSPMKGHSHVYWYRQLPEEGLKFMVYLQKENIIDESGMPKERFSAEFPKEGPSILRIQQVVRGDSAAYFCASSPEMGELFFGEGSRLTVL.